This is a list of T cell receptor beta chains from one sample in a study of CD8 T cells in ankylosing spondylitis. TCRdb re-called the 5' RACE reads with MiXCR, one entry per CDR3 protein. The sample records 200,000 to 300,000 distinct CDR3 sequences, over 8.5% being singletons. Input material: blood, either unsorted or a sorted T cell fraction (not recorded which). These receptor sequences come from a male donor with ankylosing spondylitis or in good health (not recorded which). Each CDR3 is given with its conserved first and last residue. The order of the fields is D gene, clone size, CDR3 length, J gene, V gene, CDR3 protein, CDR3 DNA. The D gene is left open where the match is weak. A clone size is listed for some rows: how often the clone was seen (once, few, many), or a class if it is expanded.

TRBD1,many,14,TRBJ2-7,TRBV20-1,CSARDTGDRYEQYF,TGCAGTGCTAGAGATACAGGGGATCGCTACGAGCAGTACTTC
TRBD2,few,15,TRBJ2-1,TRBV6-2/TRBV6-3,CASSRLAGGPNEQFF,TGTGCCAGCAGCCGACTAGCGGGAGGGCCGAATGAGCAGTTCTTC
NA,many,13,TRBJ1-1,TRBV5-1,CASSPDPRDEAFF,TGCGCCAGCAGCCCGGACCCCCGGGATGAAGCTTTCTTT
NA,many,12,TRBJ1-2,TRBV6-1,CASSEAGDGYTF,TGTGCCAGCAGTGAAGCGGGGGACGGCTACACCTTC
NA,many,14,TRBJ2-1,TRBV20-1,CSAPRRSSYNEQFF,TGCAGTGCTCCGAGGAGGAGCTCCTACAATGAGCAGTTCTTC
TRBD1,few,15,TRBJ1-1,TRBV30,CAWSAPGQLNTEAFF,TGTGCCTGGAGTGCCCCGGGACAGCTAAACACTGAAGCTTTCTTT
NA,many,16,TRBJ1-1,TRBV9,CASSVEFELMNTEAFF,TGTGCCAGCAGCGTAGAGTTCGAACTCATGAACACTGAAGCTTTCTTT
NA,NA,15,TRBJ2-2,TRBV18,CASSMTSAITGELFF,TGTGCCAGCTCAATGACATCGGCTATAACCGGGGAGCTGTTTTTT
TRBD2,many,15,TRBJ2-1,TRBV24-1,CATSATGGSYNEQFF,TGTGCCACCAGTGCGACGGGAGGCTCCTACAATGAGCAGTTCTTC
NA,many,14,TRBJ2-3,TRBV27,CASSLFEGGDTQYF,TGTGCCAGCAGTTTATTCGAGGGGGGGGATACGCAGTATTTT
TRBD1,many,15,TRBJ2-7,TRBV20-1,CSAKRPSGGGYEQYF,TGCAGTGCTAAAAGGCCCTCAGGGGGCGGGTACGAGCAGTACTTC
NA,many,17,TRBJ2-3,TRBV20-1,CSARDSSGGWGTDTQYF,TGCAGTGCTAGAGATTCGTCGGGGGGCTGGGGCACAGATACGCAGTATTTT
TRBD1,NA,16,TRBJ2-1,TRBV7-2,CASSLRGQGGYNEQFF,TGTGCCAGCAGCTTGCGGGGACAGGGGGGATACAATGAGCAGTTCTTC
NA,many,15,TRBJ2-1,TRBV7-9,CASSLPVVRDNEQFF,TGTGCCAGCAGCTTACCGGTCGTTCGGGACAATGAGCAGTTCTTC
NA,many,13,TRBJ2-1,TRBV30,CAWSTGPYNEQFF,TGTGCCTGGAGTACCGGACCCTACAATGAGCAGTTCTTC
NA,many,15,TRBJ2-5,TRBV6-1,CASNSGRTFQETQYF,TGTGCCAGCAACTCGGGACGAACCTTCCAAGAGACCCAGTACTTC
NA,few,15,TRBJ2-7,TRBV25-1,CAIQFSAQGGYEQYF,TGTGCCATCCAATTCTCGGCACAGGGGGGGTACGAGCAGTACTTC
NA,many,11,TRBJ2-4,TRBV20-1,CSVGRGNIQYF,TGCAGTGTGGGGCGCGGAAACATTCAGTACTTC
TRBD1,NA,15,TRBJ2-1,TRBV24-1,CATSDFRQGEREQFF,TGTGCCACCAGTGATTTCAGGCAGGGGGAGAGAGAGCAGTTCTTC
TRBD1,many,11,TRBJ1-1,TRBV10-3,CAIGTGTEAFF,TGTGCCATTGGGACAGGCACTGAAGCTTTCTTT
TRBD1,many,14,TRBJ2-7,TRBV20-1,CSARNGQGAYEQYF,TGCAGTGCTAGGAATGGACAGGGGGCCTACGAGCAGTACTTC
TRBD1,many,15,TRBJ1-2,TRBV9,CASSPTQDRGSGYTF,TGTGCCAGCAGCCCGACCCAGGACAGGGGGTCTGGCTACACCTTC
NA,few,13,TRBJ1-4,TRBV7-2,CASSFRDSVELFF,TGTGCCAGCAGCTTCAGAGACAGTGTAGAACTGTTTTTT
TRBD2,NA,14,TRBJ2-7,TRBV15,CATSRTSGLLEQYF,TGTGCCACCAGCCGGACTAGCGGCCTTTTAGAGCAGTACTTC
NA,once,15,TRBJ1-1,TRBV29-1,CSVGFGAVMNTEAFF,TGCAGCGTTGGGTTTGGCGCAGTCATGAACACTGAAGCTTTCTTT
TRBD1,many,17,TRBJ1-1,TRBV25-1,CASSATRQGQMNTEAFF,TGTGCCAGCAGTGCTACCCGACAGGGGCAGATGAACACTGAAGCTTTCTTT
NA,NA,13,TRBJ2-5,TRBV7-9,CASSQPGQETQYF,TGTGCCAGCAGCCAACCAGGGCAAGAGACCCAGTACTTC
NA,NA,14,TRBJ1-1,TRBV20-1,CSAREDTLNTEAFF,TGCAGTGCTAGGGAAGACACCCTGAACACTGAAGCTTTCTTT
TRBD2,NA,17,TRBJ2-1,TRBV20-1,CSATGTSGGANYNEQFF,TGCAGTGCCACCGGGACTAGCGGAGGGGCCAACTACAATGAGCAGTTCTTC
NA,many,14,TRBJ2-6,TRBV12-3/TRBV12-4,CASSLAAGANVLTF,TGTGCCAGCAGTTTAGCAGCTGGGGCCAACGTCCTGACTTTC
NA,many,12,TRBJ1-5,TRBV28,CASRQVGKPQHF,TGTGCCAGCAGGCAGGTTGGGAAGCCCCAGCATTTT
NA,few,15,TRBJ2-7,TRBV10-2,CASSGGRFGSYEQYF,TGCGCCAGCAGTGGAGGGCGCTTCGGCTCCTACGAGCAGTACTTC
NA,many,16,TRBJ2-3,TRBV7-9,CASSLRGDIPTDTQYF,TGTGCCAGCAGCTTGAGGGGCGATATTCCCACAGATACGCAGTATTTT
NA,many,15,TRBJ1-1,TRBV4-2,CASSQDILTNTEAFF,TGTGCCAGCAGCCAAGATATACTCACGAACACTGAAGCTTTCTTT
NA,many,12,TRBJ2-3,TRBV20-1,CSARGQTDTQYF,TGCAGTGCTAGGGGCCAAACAGATACGCAGTATTTT
TRBD2,many,15,TRBJ2-1,TRBV11-1,CASSLRTSGSGEQFF,TGTGCCAGCAGCTTAAGGACTAGCGGGAGCGGAGAGCAGTTCTTC
NA,many,14,TRBJ1-1,TRBV28,CASSLSDRNTEAFF,TGTGCCAGCAGTTTATCAGACAGAAACACTGAAGCTTTCTTT
TRBD2,many,16,TRBJ2-3,TRBV9,CASSVTSGGRADTQYF,TGTGCCAGCAGCGTAACTAGCGGGGGGCGGGCCGATACGCAGTATTTT
NA,NA,14,TRBJ2-5,TRBV10-2,CASSDVHRLETQYF,TGCGCCAGCAGTGATGTGCATCGTCTGGAGACCCAGTACTTC
TRBD2,many,16,TRBJ2-2,TRBV20-1,CSARTGTSGGTGELFF,TGCAGTGCTAGAACAGGGACTAGCGGGGGGACCGGGGAGCTGTTTTTT
NA,many,13,TRBJ2-2,TRBV19,CASSAQGQEALFF,TGTGCCAGTAGTGCCCAAGGGCAAGAGGCGCTGTTTTTT
NA,NA,15,TRBJ2-7,TRBV19,CASSPGADSTYEQYF,TGTGCCAGTAGCCCCGGGGCGGATTCGACCTACGAGCAGTACTTC
NA,many,16,TRBJ1-1,TRBV11-1,CASSSTRGGWGTEAFF,TGTGCCAGCAGCTCCACCCGGGGGGGTTGGGGCACTGAAGCTTTCTTT
NA,many,15,TRBJ1-2,TRBV7-9,CASSQDRILKLGYTF,TGTGCCAGCAGCCAAGACAGGATCCTTAAGCTTGGCTACACCTTC
TRBD1,many,14,TRBJ1-2,TRBV20-1,CSASGQGQAYGYTF,TGCAGTGCTAGCGGGCAAGGACAGGCCTATGGCTACACCTTC
NA,many,13,TRBJ1-2,TRBV5-6,CASSLDGNNGYTF,TGTGCCAGCAGCTTGGATGGGAATAATGGCTACACCTTC
NA,many,15,TRBJ2-5,TRBV28,CASSPGALAYETQYF,TGTGCCAGCAGTCCTGGGGCCCTAGCGTATGAGACCCAGTACTTC
NA,many,13,TRBJ1-5,TRBV20-1,CSARGGGNQPQHF,TGCAGTGCTAGGGGTGGGGGTAATCAGCCCCAGCATTTT
TRBD2,many,15,TRBJ2-7,TRBV28,CASSFTGLAGYEQYF,TGTGCCAGCAGTTTTACGGGACTAGCGGGGTACGAGCAGTACTTC
NA,NA,15,TRBJ2-2,TRBV19,CASSMPGAGTGELFF,TGTGCCAGTAGTATGCCGGGGGCTGGCACCGGGGAGCTGTTTTTT
TRBD1,many,16,TRBJ1-1,TRBV6-2/TRBV6-3,CASRTGQGGGWTEAFF,TGTGCCAGCAGAACCGGACAGGGGGGAGGTTGGACTGAAGCTTTCTTT
TRBD1,many,15,TRBJ2-7,TRBV7-2,CASSLEQGNTYEQYF,TGTGCCAGCAGCTTAGAACAGGGGAACACCTACGAGCAGTACTTC
TRBD2,NA,14,TRBJ2-7,TRBV6-2/TRBV6-3,CASSPTSVSYEQYF,TGTGCCAGCAGCCCCACTAGCGTCTCCTACGAGCAGTACTTC
TRBD2,many,16,TRBJ2-7,TRBV20-1,CSARDPGGTSGYEQYF,TGCAGTGCTAGAGATCCTGGGGGGACTAGCGGATACGAGCAGTACTTC
TRBD2,many,16,TRBJ2-3,TRBV2,CASSEGSGGTTDTQYF,TGTGCCAGCAGTGAAGGTAGCGGGGGGACTACAGATACGCAGTATTTT
NA,many,16,TRBJ2-6,TRBV6-5,CASSLTETSGANVLTF,TGTGCCAGCAGTCTGACTGAGACCTCTGGGGCCAACGTCCTGACTTTC
NA,NA,15,TRBJ1-5,TRBV20-1,CSARDHGVSNQPQHF,TGCAGTGCTAGAGATCACGGGGTGAGCAATCAGCCCCAGCATTTT